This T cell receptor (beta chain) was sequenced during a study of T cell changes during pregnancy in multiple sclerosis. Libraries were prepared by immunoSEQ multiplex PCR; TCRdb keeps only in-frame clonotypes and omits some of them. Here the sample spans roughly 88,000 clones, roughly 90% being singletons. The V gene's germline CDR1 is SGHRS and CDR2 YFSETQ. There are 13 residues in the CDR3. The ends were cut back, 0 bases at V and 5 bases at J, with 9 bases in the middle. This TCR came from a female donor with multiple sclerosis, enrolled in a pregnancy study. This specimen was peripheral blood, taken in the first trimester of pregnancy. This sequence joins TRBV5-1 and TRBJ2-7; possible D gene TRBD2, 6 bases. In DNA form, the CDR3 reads TGCGCCAGCAGCTTGGGCGGGGCAGACGAGCAGTACTTC. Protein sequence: CASSLGGADEQYF. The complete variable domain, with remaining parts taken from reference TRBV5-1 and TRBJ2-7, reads KAGVTQTPRYLIKTRGQQVTLSCSPISGHRSVSWYQQTPGQGLQFLFEYFSETQRNKGNFPGRFSGRQFSNSRSEMNVSTLELGDSALYLCASSLGGADEQYFGPGTRLTVT.